This T cell receptor (beta chain) is from a study of cytomegalovirus exposure and HLA in healthy donors. Findings and caveats of the study: Some TCR beta chains (approximately 180 of them) were listed as cytomegalovirus-associated. Analyses of presence and absence presupposed an approximately uniform sequencing depth across donors. Later analysis identified a missense DCLRE1C variant that was linked to TCR beta V- and J-gene trimming. Exclusion applied to some V segments, including TRBV6-2 and TRBV6-3, as they were indistinguishable.

Germline V gene lookup returns CDR1 MGHRA and CDR2 YSYEKL. The length of the CDR3 is 18 residues. Germline trimming cut 0 bases from V and 0 bases from J; bases unmatched to any gene: 7. Both 60 Vbeta primers and 13 Jbeta primers went into the PCR. Only in-frame clones appear in the TCRdb table, and some are missing; sequencing was by immunoSEQ multiplex PCR. In total, the table holds about 48,000 clones. In the case of this clone: Its specificity is not known.

The source of this sequence is a woman aged 40 to 50 in good health and CMV-seronegative. The rearrangement joins TRBV4-1 to TRBJ2-3; 9 bases are a match to TRBD2. The sequenced material came from PBMCs. CDR3 in amino acids: CASSQDSGRGVSTDTQYF. The CDR3 coding sequence is TGCGCCAGCAGCCAAGATAGCGGGAGAGGAGTAAGCACAGATACGCAGTATTTT.